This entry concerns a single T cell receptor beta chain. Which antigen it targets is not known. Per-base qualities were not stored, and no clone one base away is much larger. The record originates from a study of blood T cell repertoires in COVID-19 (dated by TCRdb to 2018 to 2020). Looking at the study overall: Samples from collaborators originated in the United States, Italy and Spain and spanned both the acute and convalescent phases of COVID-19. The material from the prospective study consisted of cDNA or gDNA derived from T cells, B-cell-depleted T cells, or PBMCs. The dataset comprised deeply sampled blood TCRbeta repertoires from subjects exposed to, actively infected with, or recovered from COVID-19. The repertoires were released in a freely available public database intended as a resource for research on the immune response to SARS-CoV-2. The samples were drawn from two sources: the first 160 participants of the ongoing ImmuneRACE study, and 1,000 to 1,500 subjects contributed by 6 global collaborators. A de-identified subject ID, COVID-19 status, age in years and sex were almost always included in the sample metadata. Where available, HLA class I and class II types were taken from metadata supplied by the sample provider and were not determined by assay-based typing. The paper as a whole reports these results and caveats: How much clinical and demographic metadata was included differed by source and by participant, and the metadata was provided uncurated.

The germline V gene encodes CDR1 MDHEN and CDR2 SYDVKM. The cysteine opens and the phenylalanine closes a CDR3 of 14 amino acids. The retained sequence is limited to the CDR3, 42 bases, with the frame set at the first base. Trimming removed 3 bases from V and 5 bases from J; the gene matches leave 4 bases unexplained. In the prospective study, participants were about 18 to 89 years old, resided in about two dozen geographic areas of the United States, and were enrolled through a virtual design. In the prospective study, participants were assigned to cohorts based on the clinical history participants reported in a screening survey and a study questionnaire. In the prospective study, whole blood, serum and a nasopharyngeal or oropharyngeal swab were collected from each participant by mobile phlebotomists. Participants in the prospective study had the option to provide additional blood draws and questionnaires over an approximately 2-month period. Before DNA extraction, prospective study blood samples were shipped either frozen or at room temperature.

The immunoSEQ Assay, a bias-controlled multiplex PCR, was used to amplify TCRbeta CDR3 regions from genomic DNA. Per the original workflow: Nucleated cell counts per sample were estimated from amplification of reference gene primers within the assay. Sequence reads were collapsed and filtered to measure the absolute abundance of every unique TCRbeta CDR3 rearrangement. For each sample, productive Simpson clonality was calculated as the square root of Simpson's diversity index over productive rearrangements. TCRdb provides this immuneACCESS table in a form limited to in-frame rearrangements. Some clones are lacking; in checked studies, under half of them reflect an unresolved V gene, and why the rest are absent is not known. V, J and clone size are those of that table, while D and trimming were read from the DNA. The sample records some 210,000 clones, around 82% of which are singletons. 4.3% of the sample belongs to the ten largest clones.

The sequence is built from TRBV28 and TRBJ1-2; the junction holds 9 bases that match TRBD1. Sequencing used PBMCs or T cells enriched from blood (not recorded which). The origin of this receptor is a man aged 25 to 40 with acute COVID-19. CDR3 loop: CASSFAGTGYGYTF. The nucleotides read TGTGCCAGCAGTTTCGCCGGGACAGGGTATGGCTACACCTTC.